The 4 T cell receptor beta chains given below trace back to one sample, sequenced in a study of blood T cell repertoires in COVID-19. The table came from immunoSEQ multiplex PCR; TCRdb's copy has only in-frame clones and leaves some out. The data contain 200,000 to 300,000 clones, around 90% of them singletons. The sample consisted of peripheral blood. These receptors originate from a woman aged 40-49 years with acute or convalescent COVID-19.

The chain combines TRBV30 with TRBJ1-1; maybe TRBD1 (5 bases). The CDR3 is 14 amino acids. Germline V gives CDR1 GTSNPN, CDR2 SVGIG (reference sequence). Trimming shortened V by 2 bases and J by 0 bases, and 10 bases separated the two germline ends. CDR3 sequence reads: CAWSKRRVNTEAFF. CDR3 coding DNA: TGTGCCTGGAGTAAGCGCAGGGTGAACACTGAAGCTTTCTTT.

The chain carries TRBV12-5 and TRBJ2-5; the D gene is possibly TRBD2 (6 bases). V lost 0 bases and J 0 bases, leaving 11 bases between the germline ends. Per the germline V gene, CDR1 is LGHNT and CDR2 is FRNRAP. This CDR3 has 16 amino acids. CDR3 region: CASGLVPGGDQETQYF. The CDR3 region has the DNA TGTGCTAGTGGTTTGGTACCCGGCGGGGACCAAGAGACCCAGTACTTC.

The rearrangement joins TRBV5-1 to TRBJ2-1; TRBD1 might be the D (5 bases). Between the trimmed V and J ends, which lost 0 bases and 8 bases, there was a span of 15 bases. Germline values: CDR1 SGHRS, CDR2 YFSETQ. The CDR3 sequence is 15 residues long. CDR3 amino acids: CASSLEGREFDEQFF. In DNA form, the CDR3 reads TGCGCCAGCAGCTTGGAGGGCAGGGAATTCGATGAGCAGTTCTTC.

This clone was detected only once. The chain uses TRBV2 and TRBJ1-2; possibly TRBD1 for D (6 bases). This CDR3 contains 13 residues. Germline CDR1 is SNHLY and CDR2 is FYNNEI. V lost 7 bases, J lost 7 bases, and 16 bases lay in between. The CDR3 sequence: CASIGQGLTGYTF. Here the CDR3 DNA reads TGTGCCAGCATCGGTCAGGGGCTAACTGGCTACACCTTC. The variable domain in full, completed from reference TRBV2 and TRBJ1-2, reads EPEVTQTPSHQVTQMGQEVILRCVPISNHLYFYWYRQILGQKVEFLVSFYNNEISEKSEIFDDQFSVERPDGSNFTLKIRSTKLEDSAMYFCASIGQGLTGYTFGSGTRLTVV.